This TCR beta chain is drawn from a study of cytomegalovirus exposure and HLA in healthy donors. Germline loops: CDR1 MNHNS, CDR2 SASEGT. The CDR3 is 14 residues long. Trimming stripped 2 bases from V and 5 bases from J, with 12 bases between. This clone was seen just once. The protocol was immunoSEQ multiplex PCR, while the TCRdb copy is restricted to in-frame clones and leaves out a portion. The repertoire consists of about 360,000 clones, with roughly 85% occurring once and the leading ten covering 0.83%. The sample consisted of PBMCs. V gene TRBV6-1 combines with J gene TRBJ2-5; D gene uncertain. This clonotype was obtained from a woman aged 18-35 years in good health and CMV-seronegative. The CDR3 nucleotides read TGTGCCAGCAGTGAACAGCCAGGCACGGAGACCCAGTACTTC. Residues: CASSEQPGTETQYF.